This T cell receptor (beta chain) stems from a study of blood T cell repertoires in COVID-19. On the study more broadly: Acute-phase and convalescent COVID-19 samples originated in the United States, Italy and Spain.

Per the original data handling: It was from reference gene primer amplification that nucleated cell counts were estimated. Profiling relied on immunoSEQ multiplex PCR, and the TCRdb table lists in-frame clones only, not all of them. The V and J calls and clone size were taken over from that table, and D and trimming were inferred from the DNA. The sample lists approximately 250,000 clones; approximately 86% were seen once. Germline loops: CDR1 SEHNR, CDR2 FQNEAQ (reference sequence). Trimming removed 5 bases from V and 5 bases from J; junction bases left unmatched: 8. The CDR3 runs to 14 residues. The material sequenced was peripheral blood. The V and J genes are TRBV7-9 and TRBJ2-5, with TRBD1 matching 7 bases. The sequence derives from a man between 18 and 29 years old with active or convalescent COVID-19. CDR3 loop: CASSLQGLQETQYF. The DNA of the CDR3 is TGTGCCAGCAGCCTACAGGGGTTACAGGAGACCCAGTACTTC.